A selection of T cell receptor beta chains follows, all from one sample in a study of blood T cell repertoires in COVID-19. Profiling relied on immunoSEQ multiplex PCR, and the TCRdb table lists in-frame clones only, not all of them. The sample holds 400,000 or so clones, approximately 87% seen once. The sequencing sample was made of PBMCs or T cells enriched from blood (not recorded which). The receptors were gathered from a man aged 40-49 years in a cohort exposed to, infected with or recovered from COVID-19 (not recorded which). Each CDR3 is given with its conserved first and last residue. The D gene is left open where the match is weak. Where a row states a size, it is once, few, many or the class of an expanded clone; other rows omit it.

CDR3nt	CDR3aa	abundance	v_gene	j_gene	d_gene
TGTGCCACACAGCAGCATTACGAGCAGTACTTC	CATQQHYEQYF	NA	TRBV28	TRBJ2-7	NA
TGTGCCAGCAGCGTTAGTGGGAGCGGGAGCCCAGATACGCAGTATTTT	CASSVSGSGSPDTQYF	NA	TRBV9	TRBJ2-3	TRBD2
TGTGCCAGCAGTGGGAGGCCGGGCCCCGTATCAACTGGGGCCAACGTCCTGACTTTC	CASSGRPGPVSTGANVLTF	NA	TRBV27	TRBJ2-6	NA
TGTGCCAGCAGCTCCACGTTGCGGGAGCAGTTCTTC	CASSSTLREQFF	NA	TRBV7-2	TRBJ2-1	NA
TGTGCCAGCAGTGAACAGGGGAGGGCTTTGGGAGAAGCTTTCTTT	CASSEQGRALGEAFF	NA	TRBV2	TRBJ1-1	NA
TGTGCCAGCACAAAACCGGGACAACTGAGAGGGAACACTGAAGCTTTCTTT	CASTKPGQLRGNTEAFF	few	TRBV11-2	TRBJ1-1	NA
TGCGCCAGCAGCCCCAGGGGGCCGACCTACAATGAGCAGTTCTTC	CASSPRGPTYNEQFF	NA	TRBV5-1	TRBJ2-1	TRBD1
TGTGCCAGCAGCCGACAGGGAAGCACAGATACGCAGTATTTT	CASSRQGSTDTQYF	NA	TRBV6-5	TRBJ2-3	TRBD1
TGTGCCAGCAGTTGGACAGGGGCTATCACTGAAGCTTTCTTT	CASSWTGAITEAFF	NA	TRBV6-5	TRBJ1-1	TRBD1
TGCAGCGTTGGGGGGCTTAGCGGGGCCCACTACGAGCAGTACTTC	CSVGGLSGAHYEQYF	NA	TRBV29-1	TRBJ2-7	TRBD2
TGCGCCAGCAGTCTGACAGGGGACTATGGCTACACCTTC	CASSLTGDYGYTF	NA	TRBV5-1	TRBJ1-2	TRBD1
TGTGCCAGCAGCTTTTTCTCGGGAGGGGATACGCAGTATTTT	CASSFFSGGDTQYF	NA	TRBV11-1	TRBJ2-3	TRBD2
TGTGCCAGCTCATCCGGACTAGCGGGAGGCGATGAGCAGTTCTTC	CASSSGLAGGDEQFF	NA	TRBV18	TRBJ2-1	TRBD2
TGTGCCAGCAGCTTCCGGTCGACTAGCGGGATAGGCACAGATACGCAGTATTTT	CASSFRSTSGIGTDTQYF	NA	TRBV9	TRBJ2-3	TRBD2
TGTGCCACCAGCAGATCCCTCGCGGGACTAGCCGTCAATGAGCAGTTCTTC	CATSRSLAGLAVNEQFF	NA	TRBV15	TRBJ2-1	TRBD2
TGTGCTAGTGGTTTGGCCACCGGGACAGGGGGGCCTGATACGCAGTATTTT	CASGLATGTGGPDTQYF	NA	TRBV12-5	TRBJ2-3	TRBD1
TGTGCCAGCAGTGAATTTGGCGGGAGGTCCGAGCAGTACTTC	CASSEFGGRSEQYF	NA	TRBV6-1	TRBJ2-7	TRBD2
TGTGCCACCAGCAGAGATAGGGGGCAGGGGCAGACCTATGGCTACACCTTC	CATSRDRGQGQTYGYTF	few	TRBV15	TRBJ1-2	TRBD1
TGTGCCAGCAGCTTAGTCGGGACAGGGGACTATGGCTACACCTTC	CASSLVGTGDYGYTF	NA	TRBV7-9	TRBJ1-2	TRBD1
TGCGCCAGCAGCCAGACAGACACCTCCTACGAGCAGTACTTC	CASSQTDTSYEQYF	NA	TRBV4-1	TRBJ2-7	NA
TGCGCCAGCAGCTTAGGGGGATCAGGGGCCAACGTCCTGACTTTC	CASSLGGSGANVLTF	NA	TRBV5-1	TRBJ2-6	NA
TGCGCCAGCAGCCAAGCCGGGACTAACCAAGAGACCCAGTACTTC	CASSQAGTNQETQYF	once	TRBV4-1	TRBJ2-5	TRBD2
TGTGCCAGCAGTGAAGGGAGGGAGGGCAATGAGCAGTTCTTC	CASSEGREGNEQFF	NA	TRBV6-1	TRBJ2-1	TRBD2
TGTGCCAGTAGTGGCCGGCCTAGCGGTTACAATGAGCAGTTCTTC	CASSGRPSGYNEQFF	NA	TRBV19	TRBJ2-1	TRBD2
TGTGCCAGCAGCCGACAGGGCGGGATCACTGAAGCTTTCTTT	CASSRQGGITEAFF	NA	TRBV7-3	TRBJ1-1	TRBD1
TGTGCCAGCAGCTTACAGGAATCAACAAATGGCTACACCTTC	CASSLQESTNGYTF	once	TRBV5-5	TRBJ1-2	NA
TGTGCCAGCAGCCAAGGGAATGGACTAGCGGGCAATGAGCAGTTCTTC	CASSQGNGLAGNEQFF	NA	TRBV3-1/TRBV3-2	TRBJ2-1	TRBD2
TGTGCCAGGAGCGCCCGACTTCGAGATACGCAGTATTTT	CARSARLRDTQYF	NA	TRBV6-5	TRBJ2-3	NA
TGTGCCAGCAGATCCGGGACAGGGGCTTTGGAGACCCAGTACTTC	CASRSGTGALETQYF	NA	TRBV2	TRBJ2-5	TRBD1
TGTGCCAGCACCCCCACGGGGGTAGACGAAAAACTGTTTTTT	CASTPTGVDEKLFF	few	TRBV7-2	TRBJ1-4	NA
TGTGCCACCTCCCCTACTAGCGAACTCTCCTACAATGAGCAGTTCTTC	CATSPTSELSYNEQFF	NA	TRBV9	TRBJ2-1	TRBD2
TGTGCCATCAGTGAGGGAGTTAATAATTCACCCCTCCACTTT	CAISEGVNNSPLHF	NA	TRBV10-3	TRBJ1-6	NA
TGTGCCAGCAGTGAAACGACAGGGCGTCAAGAGACCCAGTACTTC	CASSETTGRQETQYF	NA	TRBV25-1	TRBJ2-5	TRBD1
TGTGCCAGCAGACCAACAGGGGGGTATGGCTACACCTTC	CASRPTGGYGYTF	NA	TRBV6-5	TRBJ1-2	TRBD1
TGTGCCAGCAGCTTAGGAGCGTACAGGGGGCAAGCTGAAGCTTTCTTT	CASSLGAYRGQAEAFF	NA	TRBV11-1	TRBJ1-1	TRBD1
TGTGCCAGCAGCTTAGCGGCGGGGAGCAATCAGCCCCAGCATTTT	CASSLAAGSNQPQHF	NA	TRBV7-9	TRBJ1-5	NA
TGTGCCAGCAGCTTAGCCGGGACTAGCGGCTACAATGAGCAGTTCTTC	CASSLAGTSGYNEQFF	NA	TRBV7-2	TRBJ2-1	TRBD2